The clone carrying this TCR beta chain has a handful of counts. Its antigen is unidentified. These data are taken from a study of response to subunit inactivated influenza vaccine. General study points: It was suggested by the authors that few new T cells are recruited by each seasonal influenza vaccination.

The CDR3 runs 18 residues. With 4 bases clipped from V and 2 bases from J, the junction kept 4 bases outside the gene matches. The germline CDR1 and CDR2 sequences are MNHEY and SMNVEV (reference sequence). TCRdb recomputed calls from the RT-PCR reads with MiXCR, one row per CDR3 protein. The sample lists under 800,000 distinct CDR3 sequences, approximately 15% occurring once. This receptor was taken from a man aged 50 to 60 who received an inactivated influenza vaccine. The input for sequencing was PBMCs from blood, taken approximately 15 days before vaccination. The chain has TRBV27 and TRBJ2-6; 14 bases line up with TRBD2. CDR3 DNA: TGTGCCAGCAGTTCGTCGACTAGCGGGAGGGCTGGGGCCAACGTCCTGACTTTC. As protein: CASSSSTSGRAGANVLTF.